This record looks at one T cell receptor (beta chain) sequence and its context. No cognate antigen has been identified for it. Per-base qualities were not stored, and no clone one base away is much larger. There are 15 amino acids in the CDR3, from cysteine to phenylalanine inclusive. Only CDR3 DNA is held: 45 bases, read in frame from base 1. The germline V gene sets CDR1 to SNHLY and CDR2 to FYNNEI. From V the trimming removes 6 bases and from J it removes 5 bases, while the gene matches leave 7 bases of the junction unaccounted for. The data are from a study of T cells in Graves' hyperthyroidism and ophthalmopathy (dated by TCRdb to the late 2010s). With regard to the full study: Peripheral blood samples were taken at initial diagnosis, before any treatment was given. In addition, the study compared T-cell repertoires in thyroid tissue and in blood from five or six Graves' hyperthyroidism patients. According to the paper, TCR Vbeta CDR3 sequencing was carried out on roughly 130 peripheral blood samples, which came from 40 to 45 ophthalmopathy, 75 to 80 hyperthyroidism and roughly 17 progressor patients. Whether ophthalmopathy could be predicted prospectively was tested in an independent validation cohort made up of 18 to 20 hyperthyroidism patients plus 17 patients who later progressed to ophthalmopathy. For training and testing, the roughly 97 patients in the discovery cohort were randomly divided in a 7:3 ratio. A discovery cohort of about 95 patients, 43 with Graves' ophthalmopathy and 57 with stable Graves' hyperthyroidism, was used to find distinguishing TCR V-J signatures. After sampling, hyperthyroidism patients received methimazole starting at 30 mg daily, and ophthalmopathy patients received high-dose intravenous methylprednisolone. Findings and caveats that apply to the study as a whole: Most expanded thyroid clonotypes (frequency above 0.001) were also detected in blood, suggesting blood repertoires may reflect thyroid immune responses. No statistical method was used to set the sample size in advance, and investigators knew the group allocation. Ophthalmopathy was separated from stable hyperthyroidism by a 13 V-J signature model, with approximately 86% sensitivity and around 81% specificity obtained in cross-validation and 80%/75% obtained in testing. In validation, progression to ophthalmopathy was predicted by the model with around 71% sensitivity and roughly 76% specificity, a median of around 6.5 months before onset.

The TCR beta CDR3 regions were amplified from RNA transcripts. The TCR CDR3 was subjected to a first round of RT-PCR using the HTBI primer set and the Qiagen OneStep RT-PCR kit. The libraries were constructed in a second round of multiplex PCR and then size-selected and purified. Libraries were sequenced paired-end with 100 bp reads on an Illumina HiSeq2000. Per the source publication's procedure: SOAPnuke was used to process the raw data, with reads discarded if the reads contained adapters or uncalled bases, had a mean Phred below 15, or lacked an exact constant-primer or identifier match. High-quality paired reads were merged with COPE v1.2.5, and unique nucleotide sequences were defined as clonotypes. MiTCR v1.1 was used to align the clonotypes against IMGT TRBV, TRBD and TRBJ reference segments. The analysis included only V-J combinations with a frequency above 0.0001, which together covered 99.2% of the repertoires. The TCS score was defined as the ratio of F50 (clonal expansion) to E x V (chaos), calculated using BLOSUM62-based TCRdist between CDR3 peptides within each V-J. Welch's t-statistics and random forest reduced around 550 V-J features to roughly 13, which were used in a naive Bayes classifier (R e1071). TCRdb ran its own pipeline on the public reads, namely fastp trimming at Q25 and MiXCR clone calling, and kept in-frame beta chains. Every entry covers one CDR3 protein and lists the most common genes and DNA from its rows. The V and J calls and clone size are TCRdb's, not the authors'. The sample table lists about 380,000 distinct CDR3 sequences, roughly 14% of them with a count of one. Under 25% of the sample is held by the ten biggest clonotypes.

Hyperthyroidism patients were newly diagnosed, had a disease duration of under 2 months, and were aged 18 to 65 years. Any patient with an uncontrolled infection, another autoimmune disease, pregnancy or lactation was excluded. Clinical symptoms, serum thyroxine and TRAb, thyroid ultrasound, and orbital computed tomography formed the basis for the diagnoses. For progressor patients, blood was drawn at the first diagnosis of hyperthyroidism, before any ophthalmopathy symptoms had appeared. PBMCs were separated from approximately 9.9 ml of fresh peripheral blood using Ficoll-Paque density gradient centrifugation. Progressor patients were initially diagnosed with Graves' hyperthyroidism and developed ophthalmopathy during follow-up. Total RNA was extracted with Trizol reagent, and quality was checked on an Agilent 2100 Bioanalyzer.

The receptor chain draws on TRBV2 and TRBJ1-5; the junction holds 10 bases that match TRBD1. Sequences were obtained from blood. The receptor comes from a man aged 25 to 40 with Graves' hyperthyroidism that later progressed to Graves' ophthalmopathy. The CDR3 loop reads CASSEIGTGDQPQHF. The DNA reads TGTGCCAGCAGCGAGATAGGGACAGGGGATCAGCCCCAGCATTTT.